The clone carrying this T cell receptor (beta chain) turned up a few times. What it binds is unknown. J was trimmed by 4 bases and V by 4 bases; bases with no gene match: 5. CDR3 length equals 15 residues. Looked up from germline, CDR1 is MNHEY and CDR2 is SMNVEV (reference sequence). The entry originates in a study of identical twins. Study results and limitations: With beta out-of-frame sequences, excess sharing by twins was weaker. Twin-shared out-of-frame alpha sequences showed excess low generation probability. Modelling approaches yielded underestimates of out-of-frame TCR alpha sharing between monozygotic twins.

MiXCR, run by TCRdb on the 5' RACE reads, gives a single entry per CDR3 protein. There are around 370,000 distinct CDR3 sequences in the sample; around 9% occur only once, and under 10% lies in the top ten. Specimen: naive T cells sorted from blood. V and J are TRBV27 and TRBJ2-3; 10 bases line up with TRBD2. This receptor was taken from a woman in her 50s in good health. CDR3 in amino acids: CASSSLAGVPDTQYF. DNA of the CDR3: TGTGCCAGCAGTTCCCTAGCGGGAGTCCCAGATACGCAGTATTTT.